A selection of T cell receptor beta chains follows, all from one sample in a study of shared clonotypes between healthy human individuals. The repertoire was sequenced with immunoSEQ multiplex PCR; TCRdb's copy has only in-frame clones and lacks some. The sample includes roughly 1 million clones, 75% seen only once; the top ten take over 1.3%. The sample was memory CD4+ T cells sorted from blood. All receptors come from a man aged 18 to 35 in good health. Both conserved end residues are part of each CDR3. Each record gives: V gene, J gene, D gene, clone size, CDR3 DNA, CDR3 protein. D genes are given only for firm matches. The size of a clone is reported for some rows only, either as once, few or many, or as a class for expanded clones.

>TRBV5-1|TRBJ1-2|TRBD1|-
TGCGCCAGCAGCCCGGGGACAGGGGATCTTGGCTACACCTTC
CASSPGTGDLGYTF
>TRBV30|TRBJ1-2|-|-
TGTGCCGTACCCCCCGAAGGACCTAACTATGGCTACACCTTC
CAVPPEGPNYGYTF
>TRBV7-2|TRBJ2-5|TRBD2|once
TGTGCCAGCAGCCTTACAGCGGGAGATGGGGAGACCCAGTACTTC
CASSLTAGDGETQYF
>TRBV5-4|TRBJ2-7|TRBD2|-
TGTGCCAGCAGCTTGGGCGGGACTAGCGGGATCGCCGAGCAGTACTTC
CASSLGGTSGIAEQYF
>TRBV5-1|TRBJ2-3|-|-
TGCGCCAGCAGCAACTACGGCACAGATACGCAGTATTTT
CASSNYGTDTQYF
>TRBV2|TRBJ2-2|-|-
TGTGCCAGCAGTGTAAGCCGTGGGACTTTCCACACCGGGGAGCTGTTTTTT
CASSVSRGTFHTGELFF
>TRBV19|TRBJ1-2|TRBD1|once
TGTGCCAGTACTCTCCTGGACAGGGGGAGCTATGGCTACACCTTC
CASTLLDRGSYGYTF
>TRBV5-1|TRBJ2-3|TRBD2|-
TGCGCCAGCAGGCTGGGGGATTCAGTGGGACTAAGTTGGGATACGCAGTATTTT
CASRLGDSVGLSWDTQYF
>TRBV2|TRBJ2-7|TRBD2|-
TGTGCCAGCAAGAGTAGCGGGGGGTTCTACGAGCAGTACTTC
CASKSSGGFYEQYF
>TRBV5-4|TRBJ1-2|-|-
TGTGCCAGCAGCTTGGAGAGGGGAGCCGGTGGCTACACCTTC
CASSLERGAGGYTF
>TRBV19|TRBJ1-5|-|few
TGTGCCAGTAGTTCTCTGGCAGTGGTGGAGCCCCAGCATTTT
CASSSLAVVEPQHF
>TRBV30|TRBJ1-2|TRBD1|-
TGTGCCTGGAGTCGGGACAGGGGATATGGCTACACCTTC
CAWSRDRGYGYTF
>TRBV9|TRBJ1-6|TRBD1|-
TGTGCCAGCAGCCCAGAGGACAGGGATAATTCACCCCTCCACTTT
CASSPEDRDNSPLHF
>TRBV27|TRBJ1-1|-|-
TGTGCCAGCAGTTTGGGGTACACAGGGAAAGCTTTCTTT
CASSLGYTGKAFF
>TRBV6-5|TRBJ1-2|TRBD1|-
TGTGCCAGCAGTTACCATCACCGACAGGGGGTTGATGGCTACACCTTC
CASSYHHRQGVDGYTF
>TRBV30|TRBJ1-3|-|-
TGTGCCTGGGGTGCCCGGACCGTCTCTGGAAACACCATATATTTT
CAWGARTVSGNTIYF
>TRBV28|TRBJ1-6|-|-
TGTGCCAGCAGTTTAGCGAAGGGGGTTTCACCCCTCCACTTT
CASSLAKGVSPLHF
>TRBV12-5|TRBJ2-3|TRBD2|-
TGTGCTAGTGGTTTGGTATTACTAGCGGGGCCCACAGATACGCAGTATTTT
CASGLVLLAGPTDTQYF
>TRBV7-2|TRBJ2-1|-|-
TGTGCCAGCAGCCCTAGGGGGGGTGGGTACAATGAGCAGTTCTTC
CASSPRGGGYNEQFF
>TRBV7-2|TRBJ2-1|TRBD1|-
TGTGCCAGCAGCTTACAGGGGACAGGGGTTGTTGAGCAGTTCTTC
CASSLQGTGVVEQFF
>TRBV27|TRBJ1-1|TRBD1|-
TGTGCCAGCAGACGACGGTCGGGACAGGGTCAAACTGAAGCTTTCTTT
CASRRRSGQGQTEAFF
>TRBV29-1|TRBJ2-5|TRBD1|-
TGCAGCGTTGCCGGGACAGGTTACCAAGAGACCCAGTACTTC
CSVAGTGYQETQYF
>TRBV29-1|TRBJ1-1|-|-
TGCAGCGCGATGGGGGGCTTGAACACTGAAGCTTTCTTT
CSAMGGLNTEAFF
>TRBV6-1|TRBJ2-1|TRBD1|many
TGTGCCAGCAGTGAAGCGACAGGGGGCTACAATGAGCAGTTCTTC
CASSEATGGYNEQFF